This TCR beta chain was sequenced for a study of early stage breast cancer tumors (dated by TCRdb to the late 2010s). With respect to the entire study: Of the approximately 16 invasive breast tumors, eleven to twelve were found to be estrogen receptor-positive, progesterone receptor-positive and HER2-negative. Of the 12 ER+/PR+/HER2- tumors, eight were classified as invasive ductal carcinomas and four as invasive lobular carcinomas. On average, each sample got 7.5 to 10-fold read coverage. A total of some 2.6 million templates, representing about 1.1 million unique clonotypes, were detected across all samples.

The study profiled bulk TCR beta-chain repertoires in matched peripheral blood, tumor and adjacent normal breast tissue taken from roughly 17 patients with early-stage breast cancer. Before surgery, roughly 4.5-11 mL of whole blood was collected in EDTA tubes and processed within 2 hours. Ficoll-Paque centrifugation in SepMate-50 tubes was used to isolate peripheral blood mononuclear cells. PBMCs were cryopreserved in roughly 90% FBS with approximately 10% DMSO in aliquots of roughly 1.9 to 4.5 million cells and stored in liquid nitrogen. The Qiagen AllPrep DNA/RNA Mini kit was used to extract genomic DNA. Details on this clone: Its antigen remains unidentified. Base qualities are not at hand, and no much larger clone is one base apart.

Every sample was amplified as two independent genomic DNA replicates, using approximately 550 ng for blood and roughly 1.6 ug for tumor or normal breast. Following the manufacturer's instructions, the ImmunoSeq Intro kit was used to carry out TCRB sequencing on genomic DNA. Multiplex PCR ran 31 cycles with proprietary primers and spike-in control sequences for absolute quantification. Single-end 150-bp reads were used to sequence an 87-bp fragment covering the CDR3 and the flanking V and J genes. Seven samples, with two replicates for each sample, were multiplexed per lane of an Illumina MiSeq using version 3.0 chemistry. From the authors' description of their analysis: Raw data were processed with the vendor's proprietary pipeline, and both replicates were merged into a single result per sample. To define clonotypes, the study grouped productive rearrangements that shared the V-gene family, CDR3 amino acid sequence and J-gene segment. Clonality was computed as 1 minus the normalized Shannon entropy (Pielou evenness) of TCRB abundances. T cell density was estimated by dividing total templates by the number of input cells inferred from the DNA input amount. Recon with default parameters was used to estimate total repertoire diversity and clonality. A clonotype counted as tumor-enriched if its abundance in tumor exceeded 0.1% and was at least 32-fold higher than its abundance in normal breast. The table comes from immuneACCESS by way of TCRdb, which keeps in-frame sequences with V and J called. Part of the clones is missing from these tables; in studies checked, under half for an unresolved V gene and the rest for unknown reasons. V, J and clone size were drawn from that table, and D and trimming were deduced from the DNA. This sample is represented by tens of thousands of clones; around 70% of them were singletons. Less than 7.5% of the sample is held by the ten biggest clonotypes.

The paper's findings and limits, for the study overall: Analysis by tumor subtype was prevented by the small cohort size. Repertoires from blood and normal breast were more alike than repertoires from blood and tumor, and in 14 of 16 patients, comparing each tissue with blood separated tumor from normal. Enriched TCRB sequences shared across patients were found to be mostly commonly generated sequences that were unlikely to play an important role in the tumor microenvironment. Tumors showed about 2.4-fold higher T cell density and higher clonality than adjacent normal breast tissue. Chain pairing and functional markers such as CD4, CD8 and FOXP3 were missed by bulk genomic DNA sequencing of unsorted cells.

The CDR3, cysteine through phenylalanine, is 14 amino acids long. Only the CDR3 region is kept as DNA, spanning 42 bases read in frame from base 1. Relative to germline, V is missing 0 bases and J is missing 6 bases, with 2 bases of the junction outside any gene match. From a lookup of the germline V gene, CDR1 and CDR2 are SGHRS and YFSETQ. This receptor was taken from a person aged 55 to 69 with breast cancer. What was sequenced was blood. Here the chain combines TRBV5-1 and TRBJ2-1; TRBD1 agrees with 8 junctional bases. The CDR3 protein: CASSLGDRGNEQFF. The DNA sequence reads TGCGCCAGCAGCTTGGGAGACAGGGGCAATGAGCAGTTCTTC. Extended through the reference TRBV5-1 and TRBJ2-1 proteins, this CDR3 yields the full variable domain: KAGVTQTPRYLIKTRGQQVTLSCSPISGHRSVSWYQQTPGQGLQFLFEYFSETQRNKGNFPGRFSGRQFSNSRSEMNVSTLELGDSALYLCASSLGDRGNEQFFGPGTRLTVL.